This entry lists 14 T cell receptor beta chains sequenced from one sample in a study of CDR3 diversity in severe acne. TCRdb re-called the PCR reads through MiXCR, storing one row per CDR3 protein. The sample lists about 98,000 distinct CDR3 sequences; 51% were seen once. Material for sequencing was blood. The origin of the receptors is a male donor with acne.

This clonotype was seen at least ten times. The J gene is TRBJ1-1, the V gene TRBV7-9; 7 bases agree with TRBD1. V lost 3 bases, J lost 1 base, and 2 bases stayed unmatched. Germline CDR1 and CDR2: SEHNR and FQNEAQ (reference sequence). The CDR3 runs to 14 residues. CDR3 region: CASSLGQTNTEAFF. The CDR3 DNA sequence: TGTGCCAGCAGCTTGGGACAGACGAACACTGAAGCTTTCTTT. Combining the CDR3 with reference TRBV7-9 and TRBJ1-1 gives the whole variable domain DTGVSQNPRHKITKRGQNVTFRCDPISEHNRLYWYRQTLGQGPEFLTYFQNEAQLEKSRLLSDRFSAERPKGSFSTLEIQRTEQGDSAMYLCASSLGQTNTEAFFGQGTRLTVV.

Note on this clonotype: The junction departs from the called germline gene at one end, perhaps through a read error. This chain uses TRBV28 with TRBJ1-5; weak D call: TRBD1 (5 bases). Germline V gene sequence: CDR1 MDHEN, CDR2 SYDVKM. CDR3 size: 14 residues. The CDR3 here is CASSLLWGNQPQRF. CDR3 DNA: TGCGCCAGCAGTTTATTGTGGGGGAATCAGCCCCAGCGTTTT.

The sample holds many counts of this clonotype. The chain uses TRBV7-9 and TRBJ2-7, with a possible D match to TRBD1 (6 bases). This CDR3 is 15 amino acids long. V was pared by 5 bases and J by 0 bases, with 14 bases between. In germline, CDR1 is SEHNR, CDR2 FQNEAQ (reference sequence). The CDR3 bases are TGTGCCAGCAGCGATTGGACAGTATACTCCTACGAGCAGTACTTC. Encoded protein: CASSDWTVYSYEQYF.

The V call is TRBV19, the J call TRBJ1-4; D ambiguous. The CDR3 consists of 15 residues. The V gene's germline CDR1 is LNHDA and CDR2 SQIVND (reference sequence). Trimming took off 0 bases at V and 5 bases at J, with 10 bases between the two ends. CDR3 nucleotide sequence: TGTGCCAGTAGTATAGATCGCCGGACCAATGAAAAACTGTTTTTT. Protein product: CASSIDRRTNEKLFF.

CDR3 amino acids: CASSQEWAGTSPTEAFF. CDR3 coding DNA: TGTGCCAGCAGCCAAGAATGGGCAGGGACATCCCCCACTGAAGCTTTCTTT. The rearrangement links TRBV3-1 to TRBJ1-1; TRBD1 is a possible D gene (6 bases). Trimming left V 0 bases short and J 4 bases short, with 18 bases between. The CDR3 contains 17 residues. Looked up from germline, CDR1 is LGHDT and CDR2 is YNNKEL (reference sequence).

DNA of the CDR3: TGCAGTGCTAGCCGGACAGGGTTCAATGAGCAGTTCTTC. Translating it yields CSASRTGFNEQFF. V gene TRBV29-1 combines with J gene TRBJ2-1; TRBD1 aligns across 8 bases. The CDR3 length is 13 residues. Per germline, CDR1 SQVTM and CDR2 ANQGSEA.

The table lists this clonotype with a few counts. The chain has TRBV24-1 and TRBJ2-2, with a weak D call TRBD2 (5 bases). V lost 9 bases and J lost 5, with 9 bases in between. From germline, CDR1 is KGHDR and CDR2 SFDVKD. The CDR3 runs 12 residues. CDR3 DNA: TGTGCCACCGATCCGGGGACCGGGGAGCTGTTTTTT. Its protein is CATDPGTGELFF.

This clonotype has only a few counts. The chain has TRBV30 and TRBJ2-7, with 8 bases matching TRBD2. Germline trimming cut 2 bases from V and 3 bases from J; bases unmatched to any gene: 6. This CDR3 comprises 14 residues. CDR1 and CDR2 from the germline V gene are GTSNPN and SVGIG (reference sequence). The CDR3 DNA reads TGTGCCTGGAGTCCCAGCGGGAGTGGCTACGAGCAGTACGTC. Translation: CAWSPSGSGYEQYV.

V gene TRBV10-2 combines with J gene TRBJ2-7; TRBD1 agrees at 7 bases. J was trimmed by 2 bases and V by 6 bases; bases with no gene match: 7. The CDR3 runs 14 residues. Germline lookup yields CDR1 WSHSY and CDR2 SAAADI. CDR3 sequence (DNA): TGCGCCAGCAGACTGGCTGGGACAGCCTACGAGCAGTACTTC. This translates into CASRLAGTAYEQYF.

This clonotype was observed a few times. The chain employs TRBV18 and TRBJ2-7, with 9 positions matching TRBD1. Germline assignment: CDR1 KGHSH and CDR2 LQKENI. V lost 0 bases to trimming and J lost 1 base; unmatched junction nucleotides: 1. The CDR3 is made up of 15 amino acids. CDR3 DNA sequence: TGTGCCAGCTCACCACCACAGGGGGCTTCCTACGAGCAGTACTTC. The encoded protein is CASSPPQGASYEQYF.

This clonotype came up many times. This chain connects TRBV28 to TRBJ2-7; a weak D match, TRBD1 (6 bases). The germline V gene has CDR1 MDHEN and CDR2 SYDVKM. The CDR3 is 15 residues long. The germline V and J ends were trimmed by 5 bases and 6 bases, with 20 bases remaining between them. The CDR3 DNA sequence: TGTGCCAGCAGTCACCAACAGGGTTACGGCTCCGAGCAGTACTTC. This encodes CASSHQQGYGSEQYF.

As concerns this clonotype: A much larger clone lies a single base off, so this may be a read error. This chain connects TRBV25-1 to TRBJ2-1; 8 bases align to TRBD2. The CDR3 runs to 13 residues. CDR1 is MGHDK, CDR2 SYGVNS, per germline. CDR3 loop: CASGTRVYREQSF. The CDR3 DNA is TGTGCCAGCGGGACTAGGGTCTATCGTGAGCAGTCCTTC.

CDR3 in amino acids: CASRGDESNYGYTF. CDR3 bases: TGTGCCAGCAGAGGGGACGAAAGTAACTATGGCTACACCTTC. The chain joins TRBV2 to TRBJ1-2; tentative D call: TRBD1 (5 bases). This CDR3 has 14 amino acids. Germline-derived CDR1 and CDR2 are SNHLY and FYNNEI. With 6 bases removed from V and 1 base from J, the gap between germline ends came to 12 bases.

The chain carries TRBV2 and TRBJ2-1, with TRBD2 matching 11 bases. The CDR3 has 14 residues. The trim removed 5 bases at V and 7 bases at J, leaving 4 bases unmatched. CDR1 is SNHLY and CDR2 is FYNNEI in the germline V gene. Written as DNA, the CDR3 is TGTGCCAGCAGTTATAGCGGGAGGGTGAATGAGCAGTTCTTC. Protein: CASSYSGRVNEQFF.